This paragraph reports one T cell receptor (beta chain). The antigen remains unidentified. The trim removed 0 bases at V and 8 bases at J, leaving 5 bases unmatched. This CDR3 comprises 15 residues. CDR1 and CDR2 (germline): SGDLS, YYNGEE. The record originates from a study of shared clonotypes between healthy human individuals. General study points: It was the non-shared clonotypes that had lower generation probabilities than clonotypes shared by all four donors. Richness estimates generally favored naive over memory subsets.

Measured with immunoSEQ multiplex PCR; TCRdb has only the in-frame clones, and not every one. The sample records 2 million or so clones, 85% to 95% being singletons. The sequence was obtained from a man aged 18 to 30 in good health. The chain links TRBV9 to TRBJ2-2; 9 bases are a match to TRBD2. The specimen was naive CD4+ T cells sorted from blood. As to subset: CD45RA+ positively selected. CDR3 in DNA: TGTGCCAGCAGCGTAGAACCAGCGGGAGGTGGGGAGCTGTTTTTT. Protein sequence: CASSVEPAGGGELFF.